The present TCR beta chain was sequenced within a study of blood T cells in healthy people across ages. Findings and caveats of the study: Diversity figures derived from one million T cells were judged to underestimate the true value.

V shed 4 bases and J 7 bases; nucleotides not matched to a gene: 13. Germline V gives CDR1 SEHNR, CDR2 FQNEAQ (reference sequence). The CDR3 runs 16 residues. On this clonotype itself: What it recognizes is unknown.

It was with a sample-barcoded 5' primer and a J-beta primer mix that a second PCR of about 6 to 12 cycles was run. TCRdb re-called the 5' RACE reads with MiXCR, one entry per CDR3 protein. The data hold some 1.5 million distinct CDR3 sequences, with roughly 43% observed a single time. The specimen sequenced was blood. The chain combines TRBV7-9 with TRBJ1-2; TRBD1 matches 9 bases. The TCR comes from a woman aged 18-29 years in good health. CDR3 coding DNA: TGTGCCAGCAGCTCTCAGGCGACAGGGGGTATCTCTGGCTACACCTTC. Amino acid sequence: CASSSQATGGISGYTF.